Listed below are T cell receptor beta chains from one sample, sequenced in a study of blood T cells in healthy people across ages. TCRdb ran MiXCR on the 5' RACE reads and lists one entry per CDR3 protein. The repertoire holds about 1.6 million distinct CDR3 sequences, about 35% seen once, with about 11% in the top ten. Sequenced input: blood. Every receptor here comes from a woman under 40 in good health. Each CDR3 is given without its conserved first and last residue. Each record gives: D gene, V gene, CDR3 protein. D genes are given only for firm matches.

D: NA; V: TRBV6-6; CDR3: ASRSDGNYGYT
D: NA; V: TRBV20-1; CDR3: SARDPYGSYNSPLH
D: NA; V: TRBV28; CDR3: ASSFLASEQY
D: TRBD2; V: TRBV29-1; CDR3: SVVGLVGAYEQY
D: NA; V: TRBV21-1; CDR3: ASSKGGSNEQF
D: NA; V: TRBV20-1; CDR3: SIFPDTQY
D: NA; V: TRBV15; CDR3: ATSRVRSKGYT
D: TRBD2; V: TRBV9; CDR3: ASSVVNSGGASYNEQF
D: NA; V: TRBV10-1; CDR3: ASSESARRIVGEQY
D: NA; V: TRBV12-3/TRBV12-4; CDR3: ASSPGVRGDTQY
D: NA; V: TRBV9; CDR3: ASSVGSGFYEQY
D: NA; V: TRBV5-1; CDR3: ASSIRAIDTEAF
D: NA; V: TRBV6-1; CDR3: ASSSRLKLTSGPTDTQY
D: NA; V: TRBV5-5; CDR3: ASSLKKVGGQTYKETQY
D: TRBD2; V: TRBV3-1; CDR3: ASSLSAGGVNGQF
D: NA; V: TRBV7-9; CDR3: ASSLGTGGWGEAF
D: NA; V: TRBV11-1; CDR3: ASSATGHEQF
D: NA; V: TRBV9; CDR3: ASSPGGGSSYEQY
D: NA; V: TRBV20-1; CDR3: SASNRDRANEKLF
D: NA; V: TRBV3-1; CDR3: ASSQVSQAYSEQF
D: TRBD1; V: TRBV3-1; CDR3: ASSQASGTGYEQY
D: NA; V: TRBV20-1; CDR3: SARGNQEPLFLAKNIQY
D: NA; V: TRBV20-1; CDR3: SARRRQSTYEQY
D: NA; V: TRBV7-2; CDR3: ASSLRHTEAF
D: NA; V: TRBV3-1; CDR3: ASSQRGRQETQY
D: TRBD2; V: TRBV7-7; CDR3: ASSPRDSLAGEGPDTQY
D: TRBD1; V: TRBV9; CDR3: ASSGDRGVFPLH